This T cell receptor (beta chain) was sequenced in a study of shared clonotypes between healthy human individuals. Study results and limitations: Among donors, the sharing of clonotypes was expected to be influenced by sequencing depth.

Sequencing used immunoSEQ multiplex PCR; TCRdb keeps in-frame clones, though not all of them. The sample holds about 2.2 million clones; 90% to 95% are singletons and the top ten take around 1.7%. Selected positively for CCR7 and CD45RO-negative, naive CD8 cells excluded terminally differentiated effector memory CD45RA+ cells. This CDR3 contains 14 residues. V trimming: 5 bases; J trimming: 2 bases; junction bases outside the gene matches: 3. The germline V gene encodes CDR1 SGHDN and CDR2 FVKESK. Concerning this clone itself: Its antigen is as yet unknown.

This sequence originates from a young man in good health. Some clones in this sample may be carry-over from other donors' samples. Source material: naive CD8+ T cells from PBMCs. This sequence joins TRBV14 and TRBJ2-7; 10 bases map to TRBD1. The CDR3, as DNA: TGTGCCAGCAGCTGGACAGGGGGGACCTACGAGCAGTACTTC. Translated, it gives CASSWTGGTYEQYF.